Below, one TCR beta chain is given with its context. With V trimmed by 4 bases and J by 6 bases, 6 bases remained unmatched. CDR3 size: 14 residues. Germline CDR1 reads SGDLS; CDR2 reads YYNGEE. This specimen comes from a study of T cell changes during pregnancy in multiple sclerosis. Using immunoSEQ multiplex PCR, the repertoire was profiled, and TCRdb retains in-frame clones only, with some absent. In the table there are some 47,000 clones, around 96% of which are singletons. The sequence was obtained from a female donor with multiple sclerosis, enrolled in a pregnancy study. This sequence joins TRBV9 and TRBJ2-1; 8 bases map to TRBD1. Source: peripheral blood, taken in the second trimester of pregnancy. The DNA for the CDR3 is TGTGCCAGCAGCTTATCCGACAGGGGCAATGAGCAGTTCTTC. Encoded protein: CASSLSDRGNEQFF. Complete variable domain (other parts from reference TRBV9 and TRBJ2-1): DSGVTQTPKHLITATGQRVTLRCSPRSGDLSVYWYQQSLDQGLQFLIQYYNGEERAKGNILERFSAQQFPDLHSELNLSSLELGDSALYFCASSLSDRGNEQFFGPGTRLTVL.